This T cell receptor (beta chain) is drawn from a study of cytomegalovirus exposure and HLA in healthy donors. Study-level background: Counted in an early data release were 65 million to 100 million unique TCRs from HLA-typed donors. Study conclusions and caveats: Some 17,000 TCR beta sequences were associated with HLA alleles at 0.05 false discovery rate in a later analysis. It was reported that TCR beta sequences correctly inferred the HLA-A and HLA-B alleles for most subjects. Later analysis showed most CMV-associated TCR beta chains appearing HLA-restricted.

CDR3 length: 16 amino acids. The germline V gene has CDR1 MNHEY and CDR2 SVGAGI. The V and J ends lost 2 bases and 6 bases, in that order; junction bases with no gene match: 11. Notes on this clone: Its specificity is not known.

The PCR employed 60 Vbeta primers together with 13 Jbeta primers. Some clones are missing from TCRdb's copy, which holds only in-frame ones; the method was immunoSEQ multiplex PCR. Among about 140,000 clones listed, roughly 73% were seen once. Sequences were obtained from PBMCs. The TCR was taken from a woman aged 40 to 50 in good health and CMV-seronegative. The chain carries TRBV6-5 and TRBJ1-2; TRBD1 matches 8 bases. The CDR3 loop reads CASSYVALRGPDGYTF. The CDR3 DNA is TGTGCCAGCAGTTACGTTGCCCTCAGGGGGCCGGATGGCTACACCTTC.